Below, 8 T cell receptor beta chains from the same sample are listed, as sequenced in a study of response to subunit inactivated influenza vaccine. TCRdb reanalysed the RT-PCR reads using MiXCR and keeps one entry per CDR3 protein. The sample lists 700,000 to 800,000 distinct CDR3 sequences, around a sixth occurring once. The source material was PBMCs from blood, sampled 4 to 6 days after vaccination. These receptors were collected from a man in his fifties or sixties who received an inactivated influenza vaccine.

CDR3 coding DNA: TGTGCCAGCAGCCCCATTCAGGGTACTGAAGCTTTCTTT. It encodes CASSPIQGTEAFF. The J gene is TRBJ1-1, the V gene TRBV7-9; D is perhaps TRBD1 (5 bases). The CDR3 runs to 13 residues. Trimming shortened V by 5 bases and J by 5 bases, and 12 bases separated the two germline ends. Germline CDR1 SEHNR, CDR2 FQNEAQ (reference sequence).

This clonotype turned up a few times. The rearrangement joins TRBV28 to TRBJ2-1, with D uncertain. Germline lookup yields CDR1 MDHEN and CDR2 SYDVKM. This CDR3 comprises 15 residues. With 3 bases removed from V and 2 bases from J, the gap between germline ends came to 11 bases. This CDR3 reads CASSLAEIPYNEQFF. The CDR3 coding sequence is TGTGCCAGCAGTTTGGCGGAGATCCCCTACAATGAGCAGTTCTTC.

The V call is TRBV20-1, the J call TRBJ2-5; D is unclear. Germline values: CDR1 DFQATT, CDR2 SNEGSKA (reference sequence). The V gene lost 2 bases and the J gene lost 1 base, with 2 bases spanning the gap. The CDR3 runs 11 residues. CDR3 DNA sequence: TGCAGTGCTAGATTCCAAGAGACCCAGTACTTC. Encoded protein: CSARFQETQYF.

This clonotype was seen only a few times. Germline and junction disagree at one end, which may indicate a read error. The genes are TRBV12-3 or TRBV12-4 and TRBJ2-7, with 8 bases fitting TRBD2. CDR3 length equals 14 residues. CDR3 DNA: TGTGCCAGCAGTCCCCGGGAGGGCGCGGGTGAGCGGTACTTC. This encodes CASSPREGAGERYF.

In its sample, this clonotype was seen a few times. V usage is TRBV6-1 and J usage is TRBJ1-2; possibly TRBD1 for D (5 bases). The length of the CDR3 is 14 residues. Trimming shortened V by 3 bases and J by 4 bases, and 12 bases separated the two germline ends. Germline V gene data show CDR1 as MNHNS and CDR2 as SASEGT. For the CDR3, the DNA is TGTGCCAGCAGTGACAGGGTTCTAATCTATGGCTACACCTTC. Protein product: CASSDRVLIYGYTF.

The chain employs TRBV7-2 and TRBJ2-3; 8 bases align to TRBD2. Trimming cost V 8 bases and J 5 bases; bases outside gene matches: 9. CDR3 length: 14 residues. The germline gives CDR1 SGHTA, CDR2 FQGNSA. The CDR3 DNA reads as TGTGCCAGCGGAGTCGGCGGGGGGAGAGATACGCAGTATTTT. Its translation is CASGVGGGRDTQYF.

This chain connects TRBV20-1 to TRBJ2-7; 9 nucleotides match TRBD2. CDR3 length: 15 amino acids. Germline V CDR1 and CDR2: DFQATT, SNEGSKA (reference sequence). V was clipped by 6 bases and J by 0 bases; unmatched bases: 9. The CDR3: CSAKNSGRISYEQYF. The CDR3, as DNA: TGCAGTGCAAAAAATAGCGGGAGAATCTCCTACGAGCAGTACTTC.

This clonotype was seen at least ten times. The chain recombines TRBV7-2 with TRBJ2-2; TRBD2 is a possible D gene (6 bases). This CDR3 has 14 amino acids. V was clipped by 0 bases and J by 7 bases, with 9 bases between them. The germline CDR1 and CDR2 sequences are SGHTA and FQGNSA. The CDR3 spells CASSLAGGNGELFF. The CDR3 DNA reads TGTGCCAGCAGCTTAGCCGGGGGTAACGGGGAGCTGTTTTTT.